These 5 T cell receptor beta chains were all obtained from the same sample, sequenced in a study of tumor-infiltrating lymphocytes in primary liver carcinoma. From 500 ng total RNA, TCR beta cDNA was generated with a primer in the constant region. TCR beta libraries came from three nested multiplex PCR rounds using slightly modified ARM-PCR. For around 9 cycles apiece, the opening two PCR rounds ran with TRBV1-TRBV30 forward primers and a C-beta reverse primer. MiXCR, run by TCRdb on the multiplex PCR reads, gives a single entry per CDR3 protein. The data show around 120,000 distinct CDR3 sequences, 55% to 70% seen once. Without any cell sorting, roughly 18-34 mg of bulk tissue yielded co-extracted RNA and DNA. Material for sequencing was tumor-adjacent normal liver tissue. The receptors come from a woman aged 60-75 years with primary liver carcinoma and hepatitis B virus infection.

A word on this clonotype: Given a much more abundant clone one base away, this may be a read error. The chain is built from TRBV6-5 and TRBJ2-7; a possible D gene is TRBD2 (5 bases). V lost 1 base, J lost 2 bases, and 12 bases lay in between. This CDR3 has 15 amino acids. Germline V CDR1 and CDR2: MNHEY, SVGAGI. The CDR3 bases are TGTGCCAGCAGTTACTTCCGGGGTCAAACCTACGAGCAGTACTTC. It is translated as CASSYFRGQTYEQYF.

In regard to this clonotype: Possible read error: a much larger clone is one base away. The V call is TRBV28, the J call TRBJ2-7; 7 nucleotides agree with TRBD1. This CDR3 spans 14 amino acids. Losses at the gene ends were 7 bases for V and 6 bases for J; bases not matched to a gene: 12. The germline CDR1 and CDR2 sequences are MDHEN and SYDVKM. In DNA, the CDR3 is TGTGCCAGCAATTTCCCGAGACAGGGTCTCGAGCAGTACTTC. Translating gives CASNFPRQGLEQYF. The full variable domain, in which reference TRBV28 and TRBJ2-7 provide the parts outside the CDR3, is DVKVTQSSRYLVKRTGEKVFLECVQDMDHENMFWYRQDPGLGLRLIYFSYDVKMKEKGDIPEGYSVSREKKERFSLILESASTNQTSMYLCASNFPRQGLEQYFGPGTRLTVT.

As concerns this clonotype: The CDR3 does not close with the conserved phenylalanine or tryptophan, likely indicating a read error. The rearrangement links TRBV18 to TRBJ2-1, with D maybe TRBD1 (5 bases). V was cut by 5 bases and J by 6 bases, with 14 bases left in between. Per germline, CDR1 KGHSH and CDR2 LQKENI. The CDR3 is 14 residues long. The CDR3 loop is CASSSIPGPNEQFS. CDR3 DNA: TGTGCCAGCTCATCAATCCCAGGGCCCAATGAGCAGTTCTCC.

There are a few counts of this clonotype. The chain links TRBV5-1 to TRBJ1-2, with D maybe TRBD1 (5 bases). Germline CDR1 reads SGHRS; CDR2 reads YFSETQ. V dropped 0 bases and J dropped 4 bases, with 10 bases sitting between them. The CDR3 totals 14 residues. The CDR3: CASSLGGDSYGYTF. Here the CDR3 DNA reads TGCGCCAGCAGCTTGGGGGGGGACTCCTATGGCTACACCTTC.

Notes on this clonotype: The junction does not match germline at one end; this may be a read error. Written as DNA, the CDR3 is TGTGCCAGCAGCGTGATCGACTACGATGAGCAGTTCTTC. Translated, it gives CASSVIDYDEQFF. The V and J genes are TRBV11-2 and TRBJ2-1; D perhaps matches TRBD2 (5 bases). The CDR3 extends over 13 amino acids. Per germline, CDR1 SGHAT and CDR2 FQNNGV.